This TCR beta chain was identified in a study of blood T cell repertoires in COVID-19. Turning to the study itself: Sites across the United States, Italy and Spain contributed samples from acute and convalescent COVID-19. Sources were T cells, B-cell-depleted T cells, or PBMCs; the material itself was cDNA or gDNA.

Here immunoSEQ multiplex PCR was the method, and the copy in TCRdb shows in-frame clones only, minus some. Of 180,000 or so clones listed, approximately 86% are singletons. The sequence derives from a man in his 60s with acute or convalescent COVID-19. The source material was peripheral blood.

CDR3 sequence reads: CASSFVLRVRPGSEAFF. CDR3 bases: TGTGCCAGCAGTTTCGTTTTACGGGTCAGGCCGGGGTCTGAAGCTTTCTTT. The chain links TRBV27 to TRBJ1-1, with D unresolved. The CDR3 consists of 17 residues. V lost 3 bases and J lost 6, with 23 bases in between. CDR1 is MNHEY, CDR2 SMNVEV, per germline (reference sequence).